These 7 T cell receptor beta chains were all obtained from the same sample, sequenced in a study of cytomegalovirus exposure and HLA in healthy donors. The study ran its PCR with 60 Vbeta and 13 Jbeta primers. Assay used: immunoSEQ multiplex PCR; TCRdb lists only in-frame clones, some missing. The sample lists about 170,000 clones, over 75% occurring once. Sequencing was carried out using PBMCs. All receptors derive from a man aged 35 to 55 in good health and CMV-seropositive.

The sample holds a few counts of this clone. The V and J genes are TRBV7-3 and TRBJ2-1, with 7 bases identical to TRBD2. Per the germline V gene, CDR1 is SGHTA and CDR2 is FQGTGA. The CDR3 contains 14 residues. V shed 4 bases, J shed 10 bases, and the junction held 10 bases outside the gene matches. The DNA of the CDR3 is TGTGCCAGCAGCTGGGGGGGTAGGGGAGACGAGCAGTTCTTC. It specifies CASSWGGRGDEQFF. Complete variable domain (other parts from reference TRBV7-3 and TRBJ2-1): GAGVSQTPSNKVTEKGKYVELRCDPISGHTALYWYRQSLGQGPEFLIYFQGTGAADDSGLPNDRFFAVRPEGSVSTLKIQRTERGDSAVYLCASSWGGRGDEQFFGPGTRLTVL.

J is TRBJ2-1 and V is TRBV5-1; 11 bases map to TRBD1. CDR3 length: 16 residues. The V gene's germline CDR1 is SGHRS and CDR2 YFSETQ. The V gene end was trimmed by 4 bases and the J gene end by 7 bases; junction bases not matched to a gene: 10. CDR3 loop: CASSPQGQGAGNEQFF. The CDR3, as DNA: TGCGCCAGCAGCCCCCAAGGACAGGGGGCGGGAAATGAGCAGTTCTTC. The full variable domain, completed using reference TRBV5-1 and TRBJ2-1, is KAGVTQTPRYLIKTRGQQVTLSCSPISGHRSVSWYQQTPGQGLQFLFEYFSETQRNKGNFPGRFSGRQFSNSRSEMNVSTLELGDSALYLCASSPQGQGAGNEQFFGPGTRLTVL.

This chain uses TRBV11-2 with TRBJ2-3; maybe TRBD2 (6 bases). Germline CDR1 is SGHAT and CDR2 is FQNNGV. V gave up 5 bases and J gave up 0 bases, with 12 bases separating them. The CDR3 length is 15 residues. CDR3 residues: CASSRPGTSTDTQYF. The CDR3 DNA follows: TGTGCCAGCAGCCGTCCCGGGACTAGCACAGATACGCAGTATTTT. Variable domain in full (rest from reference TRBV11-2 and TRBJ2-3): EAGVAQSPRYKIIEKRQSVAFWCNPISGHATLYWYQQILGQGPKLLIQFQNNGVVDDSQLPKDRFSAERLKGVDSTLKIQPAKLEDSAVYLCASSRPGTSTDTQYFGPGTRLTVL.

The chain is built from TRBV27 and TRBJ2-5; TRBD1 matches at 11 bases. The DNA end favors TRBJ2-7, so the J call may be wrong. Germline V gene lookup returns CDR1 MNHEY and CDR2 SMNVEV (reference sequence). CDR3 length: 13 amino acids. This CDR3 reads CASRTGGRYEQYF. The CDR3 region has the DNA TGTGCCAGCCGGACAGGGGGCAGATACGAGCAGTACTTC.

Notes on this clone: A junction end diverges from the germline sequence, so it may reflect a read error. The CDR3 region is CASSLRFAGANGLTF. CDR3 DNA sequence: TGTGCCAGCAGCTTGAGGTTTGCTGGGGCCAACGGCCTGACTTTC. The chain uses TRBV5-6 and TRBJ2-6; perhaps TRBD1 as D (5 bases). Germline assignment: CDR1 SGHDT and CDR2 YYEEEE. CDR3 size: 15 residues.

The chain is built from TRBV6-1 and TRBJ1-2, with D possibly being TRBD1 (6 bases). V shed 3 bases and J shed 8 bases, with 13 bases lying between them. CDR3 length: 13 amino acids. The germline gives CDR1 MNHNS, CDR2 SASEGT. DNA of the CDR3: TGTGCCAGCAGTGACGGTACAGGGTACGGCTACACCTTC. Translation gives CASSDGTGYGYTF.

The chain employs TRBV11-2 and TRBJ2-2, with TRBD1 identical over 7 bases. Germline V gives CDR1 SGHAT, CDR2 FQNNGV. V lost 5 bases, J lost 6 bases, and 9 bases stayed unmatched. The length of the CDR3 is 15 residues. This chain's CDR3 is CASSPDRFSAGELFF. The CDR3 coding sequence is TGTGCCAGCAGCCCGGACAGGTTCTCTGCCGGGGAGCTGTTTTTT.